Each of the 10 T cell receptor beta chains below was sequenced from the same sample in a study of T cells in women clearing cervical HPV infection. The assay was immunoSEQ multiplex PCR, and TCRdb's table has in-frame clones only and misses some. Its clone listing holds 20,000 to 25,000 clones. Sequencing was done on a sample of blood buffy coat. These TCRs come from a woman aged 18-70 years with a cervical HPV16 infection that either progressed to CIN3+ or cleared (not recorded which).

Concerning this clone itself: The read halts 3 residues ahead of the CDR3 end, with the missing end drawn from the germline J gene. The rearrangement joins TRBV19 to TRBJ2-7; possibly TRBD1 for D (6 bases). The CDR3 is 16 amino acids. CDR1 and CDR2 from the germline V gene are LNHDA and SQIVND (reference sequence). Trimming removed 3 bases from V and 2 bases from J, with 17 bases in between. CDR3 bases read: TGTGCCAGTAGTATCGGCGGAAGACAGGACCCCTACGAG. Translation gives CASSIGGRQDPYE. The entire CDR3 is CASSIGGRQDPYEQYF.

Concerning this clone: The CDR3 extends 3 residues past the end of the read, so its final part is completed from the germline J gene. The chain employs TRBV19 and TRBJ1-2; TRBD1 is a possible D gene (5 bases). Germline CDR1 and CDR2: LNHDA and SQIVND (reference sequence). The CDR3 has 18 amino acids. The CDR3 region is CASSTGTSGRGVYNDYTF. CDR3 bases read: TGTGCCAGTAGTACAGGGACTAGCGGGAGAGGGGTCTACAATGAC.

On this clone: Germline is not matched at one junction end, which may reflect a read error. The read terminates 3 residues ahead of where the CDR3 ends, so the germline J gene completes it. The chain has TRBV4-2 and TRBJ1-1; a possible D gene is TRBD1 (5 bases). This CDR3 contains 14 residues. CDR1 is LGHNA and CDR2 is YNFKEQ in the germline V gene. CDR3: CASSQDSGNTEAFF. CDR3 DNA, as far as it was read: TGCGCCAGCAGCCAAGACAGTGGGAACACTGAA.

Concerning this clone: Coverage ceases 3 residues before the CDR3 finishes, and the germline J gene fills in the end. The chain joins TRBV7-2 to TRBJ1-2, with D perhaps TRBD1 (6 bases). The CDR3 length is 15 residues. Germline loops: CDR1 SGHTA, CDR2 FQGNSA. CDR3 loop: CASSLNSRDTDTYTF. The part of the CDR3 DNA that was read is TGTGCCAGCAGCTTAAATAGTCGGGACACAGATACC.

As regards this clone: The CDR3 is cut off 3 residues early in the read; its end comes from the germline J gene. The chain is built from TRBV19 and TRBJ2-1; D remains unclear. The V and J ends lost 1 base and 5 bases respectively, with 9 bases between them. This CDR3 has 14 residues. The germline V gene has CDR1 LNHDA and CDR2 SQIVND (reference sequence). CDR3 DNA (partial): TGTGCCAGTAGTATAGCTAGTCTCGACAATGAG. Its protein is CASSIASLDNE. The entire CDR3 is CASSIASLDNEQFF.

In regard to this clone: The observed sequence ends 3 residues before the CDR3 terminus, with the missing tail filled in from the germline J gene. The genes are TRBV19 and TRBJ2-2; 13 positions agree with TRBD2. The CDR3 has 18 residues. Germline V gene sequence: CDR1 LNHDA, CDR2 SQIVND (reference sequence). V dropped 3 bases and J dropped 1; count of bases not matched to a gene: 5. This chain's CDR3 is CASSIFRLAGGNTGELFF. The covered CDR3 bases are TGTGCCAGTAGTATTTTCCGACTAGCGGGAGGGAACACCGGGGAG.

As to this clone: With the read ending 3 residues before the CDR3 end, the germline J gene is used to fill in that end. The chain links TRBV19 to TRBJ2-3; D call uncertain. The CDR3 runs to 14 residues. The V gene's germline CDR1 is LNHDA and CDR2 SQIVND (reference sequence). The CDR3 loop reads CASSPGLSNQPQYF. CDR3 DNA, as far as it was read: TGTGCCAGTAGTCCAGGTCTAAGCAATCAGCCG.

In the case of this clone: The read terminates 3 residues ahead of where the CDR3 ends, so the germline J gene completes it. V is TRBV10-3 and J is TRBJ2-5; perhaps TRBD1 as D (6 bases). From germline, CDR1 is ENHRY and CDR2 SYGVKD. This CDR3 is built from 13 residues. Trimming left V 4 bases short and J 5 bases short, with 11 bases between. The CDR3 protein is CAISGQAPETQYF. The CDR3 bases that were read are TGTGCCATCAGTGGACAGGCTCCGGAGACC.

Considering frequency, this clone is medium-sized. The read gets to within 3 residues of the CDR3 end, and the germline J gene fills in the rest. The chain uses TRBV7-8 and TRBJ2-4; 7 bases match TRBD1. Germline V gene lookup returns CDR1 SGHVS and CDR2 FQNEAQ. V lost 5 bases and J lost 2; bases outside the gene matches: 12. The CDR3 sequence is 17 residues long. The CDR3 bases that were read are TGTGCCAGCAGCCAAAACAGGGGCGGGCTACCCAAAAACATT. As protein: CASSQNRGGLPKNI. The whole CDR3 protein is CASSQNRGGLPKNIQYF.

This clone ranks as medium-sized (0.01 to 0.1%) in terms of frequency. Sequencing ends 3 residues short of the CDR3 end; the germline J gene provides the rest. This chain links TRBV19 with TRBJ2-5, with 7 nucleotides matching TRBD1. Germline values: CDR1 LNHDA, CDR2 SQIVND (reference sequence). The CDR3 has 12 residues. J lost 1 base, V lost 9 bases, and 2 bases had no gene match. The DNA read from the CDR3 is TGTGCCAGCACAGGGGTCCAAGAGACC. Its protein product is CASTGVQET. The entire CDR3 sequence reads CASTGVQETQYF.